This T cell receptor beta chain was documented in a study of T-cell memory formation after mild COVID-19. This clonotype was observed a handful of times. Its antigen is not identified. CDR3 length equals 13 residues. V lost 4 bases and J 6 bases, leaving 13 bases between the germline ends. CDR1 SEHNR and CDR2 FQNEAQ come from the germline V gene (reference sequence). General study results and limits: Contracting CD8+ clones were enriched in EMRA, CD4+ mainly in CM and EM.

TCRdb re-called the 5' RACE reads through MiXCR, storing one row per CDR3 protein. The repertoire holds 350,000 to 450,000 distinct CDR3 sequences, with roughly 14% as singletons. The specimen sequenced was PBMCs or a T cell subset sorted from them (not recorded which). This chain uses TRBV7-9 with TRBJ2-7; D perhaps matches TRBD2 (6 bases). This sequence originates from a man aged 18 to 29 who had mild COVID-19 (a few samples of this study predate the infection). Cell type and time point are not known. The CDR3 DNA is TGTGCCAGCAGCTCTATGGAGGGGTCCGAGCAGTACTTC. Residues: CASSSMEGSEQYF.